This entry features one T cell receptor beta chain sequence. This sample is part of a study of cytomegalovirus exposure and HLA in healthy donors. Profiled with immunoSEQ multiplex PCR; TCRdb holds only in-frame clones, not every one. The data show 90,000 to 120,000 clones, 90% to 97% seen once. V lost 3 bases and J lost 8, with 8 bases in between. This CDR3 has 11 amino acids. The germline gives CDR1 SGDLS, CDR2 YYNGEE. Material: PBMCs. This sequence was found in a woman between 18 and 29 years old in good health and CMV-seronegative. The rearrangement joins TRBV9 to TRBJ1-2, with a possible D match to TRBD1 (6 bases). The CDR3: CASSARGGYTF. The CDR3 DNA reads as TGTGCCAGCAGCGCCAGGGGAGGCTACACCTTC.